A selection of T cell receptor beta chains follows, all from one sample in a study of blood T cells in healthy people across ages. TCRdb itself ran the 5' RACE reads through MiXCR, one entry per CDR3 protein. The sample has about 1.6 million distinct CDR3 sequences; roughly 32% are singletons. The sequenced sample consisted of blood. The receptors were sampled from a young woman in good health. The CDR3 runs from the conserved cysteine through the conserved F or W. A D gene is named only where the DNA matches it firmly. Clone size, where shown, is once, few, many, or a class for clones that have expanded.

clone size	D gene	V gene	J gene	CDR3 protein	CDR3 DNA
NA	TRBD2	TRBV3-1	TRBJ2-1	CASSQIQAGKFF	TGTGCCAGCAGCCAAATTCAAGCGGGGAAGTTCTTC
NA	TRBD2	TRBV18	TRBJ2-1	CASSPPAGAYNEQFF	TGTGCCAGCTCACCACCAGCGGGAGCCTACAATGAGCAGTTCTTC
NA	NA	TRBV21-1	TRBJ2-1	CASDDYSDSYNEQFF	TGTGCCAGCGACGACTACAGCGACTCCTACAATGAGCAGTTCTTC
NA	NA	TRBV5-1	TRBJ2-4	CASSLEPGSLGEQYF	TGCGCCAGCAGCTTGGAACCAGGGTCTCTGGGAGAGCAGTACTTC
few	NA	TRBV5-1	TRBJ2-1	CASSAGLFHNEQFF	TGCGCCAGCAGCGCTGGTCTCTTTCACAATGAGCAGTTCTTC
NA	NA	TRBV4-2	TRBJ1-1	CASGQGDSENTEAFF	TGTGCCAGCGGCCAAGGAGACAGTGAGAACACTGAAGCTTTCTTT
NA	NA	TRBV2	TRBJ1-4	CASRANRGALFEKLFF	TGTGCCAGCAGAGCTAATCGGGGGGCGTTGTTCGAAAAACTGTTTTTT
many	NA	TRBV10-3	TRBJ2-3	CAISESRLTSTDTQYF	TGTGCCATCAGTGAGTCGAGACTTACTAGCACAGATACGCAGTATTTT
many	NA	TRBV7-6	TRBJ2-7	CASSAEVSYEQYF	TGTGCCAGCAGCGCCGAGGTGAGCTACGAGCAGTACTTC
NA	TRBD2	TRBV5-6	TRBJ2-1	CASSTGTSGLNEQFF	TGTGCCAGCAGCACCGGGACTAGCGGGCTCAATGAGCAGTTCTTC
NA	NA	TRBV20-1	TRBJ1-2	CSARLGGYGYTF	TGCAGTGCTAGACTGGGAGGGTATGGCTACACCTTC
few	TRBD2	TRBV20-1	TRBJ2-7	CSASMTGGSYEQYF	TGCAGTGCTAGCATGACGGGGGGGTCCTACGAGCAGTACTTC
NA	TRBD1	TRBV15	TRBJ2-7	CATSSSGTVSYEQYF	TGTGCCACCAGCAGTTCCGGGACAGTTTCCTACGAGCAGTACTTC
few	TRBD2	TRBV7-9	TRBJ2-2	CASSSGLAGVNGELFF	TGTGCCAGCAGCTCCGGACTAGCGGGGGTTAACGGGGAGCTGTTTTTT
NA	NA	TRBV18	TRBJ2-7	CASRHSGDADEQYF	TGTGCCAGCCGACACTCCGGGGATGCCGACGAGCAGTACTTC
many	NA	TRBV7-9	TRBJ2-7	CASRQGDYEQYF	TGTGCCAGCCGGCAGGGTGACTACGAGCAGTACTTC